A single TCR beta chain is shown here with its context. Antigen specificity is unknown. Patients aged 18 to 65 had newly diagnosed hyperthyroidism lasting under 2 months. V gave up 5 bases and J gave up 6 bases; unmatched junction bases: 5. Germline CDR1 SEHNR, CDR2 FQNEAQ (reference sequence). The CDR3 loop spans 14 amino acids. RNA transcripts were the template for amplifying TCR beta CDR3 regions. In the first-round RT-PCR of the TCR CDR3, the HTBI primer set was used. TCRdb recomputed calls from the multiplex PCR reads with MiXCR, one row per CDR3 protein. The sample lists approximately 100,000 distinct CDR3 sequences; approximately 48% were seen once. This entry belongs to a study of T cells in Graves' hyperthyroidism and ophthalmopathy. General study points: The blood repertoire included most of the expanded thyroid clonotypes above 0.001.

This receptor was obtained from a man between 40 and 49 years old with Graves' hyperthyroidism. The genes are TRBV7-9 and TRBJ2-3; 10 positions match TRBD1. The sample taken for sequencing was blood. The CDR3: CASSQTGGADTQYF. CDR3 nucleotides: TGTGCCAGCAGCCAGACAGGGGGCGCGGATACGCAGTATTTT.